The 20 T cell receptor beta chains below all came from one sample that was sequenced in a study of T cells in Graves' hyperthyroidism and ophthalmopathy. TCR beta CDR3 region amplification was performed from RNA transcripts. The primer set for the first-round RT-PCR of the TCR CDR3 was HTBI. TCRdb re-called the multiplex PCR reads with MiXCR, one entry per CDR3 protein. The sample carries about 740,000 distinct CDR3 sequences, around 15% recorded once. Sequenced material: blood. All receptors derive from a woman under 30 with Graves' hyperthyroidism.

This clonotype was detected a few times. V gene TRBV9 combines with J gene TRBJ1-4; the D gene is possibly TRBD1 (5 bases). There are 14 residues in the CDR3. V dropped 1 base and J dropped 3 bases, with 7 bases sitting between them. Germline CDR1 and CDR2: SGDLS and YYNGEE. The CDR3 coding sequence is TGTGCCAGCAGCGTATCGGGGGCTAATGAAAAACTGTTTTTT. Its protein product is CASSVSGANEKLFF.

Worth noting for this clonotype: A single base separates this from a much larger clone, so it may be a read error. The rearrangement links TRBV6-1 to TRBJ2-1, with TRBD2 identical over 13 bases. The V segment lost 5 bases and the J segment 4 bases; nucleotides outside the gene matches: 14. The CDR3 extends over 19 amino acids. Germline CDR1 MNHNS, CDR2 SASEGT. CDR3: CASSPGRGLAGVRYNEQFF. The DNA for the CDR3 is TGTGCCAGCAGTCCCGGGAGAGGACTAGCGGGAGTGAGGTACAATGAGCAGTTCTTC.

This clonotype was counted ten times or more. The V gene is TRBV28, the J gene TRBJ2-3, with 8 bases matching TRBD2. J was trimmed by 1 base and V by 5 bases; bases with no gene match: 5. Germline lookup yields CDR1 MDHEN and CDR2 SYDVKM. The CDR3 is 15 residues long. The CDR3 spells CASSPAGVGTDTQYF. The CDR3 coding sequence is TGTGCCAGCAGTCCAGCGGGAGTGGGCACAGATACGCAGTATTTT. Full variable domain (missing parts from reference TRBV28 and TRBJ2-3): DVKVTQSSRYLVKRTGEKVFLECVQDMDHENMFWYRQDPGLGLRLIYFSYDVKMKEKGDIPEGYSVSREKKERFSLILESASTNQTSMYLCASSPAGVGTDTQYFGPGTRLTVL.

Many counts were recorded for this clonotype. The chain links TRBV30 to TRBJ1-5; D remains unclear. This CDR3 has 14 residues. CDR1 is GTSNPN, CDR2 SVGIG, per germline (reference sequence). Trimming cost V 1 base and J 0 bases, with 7 bases left between them. Here the CDR3 reads CAWSGAASNQPQHF. In DNA, the CDR3 is TGTGCCTGGAGTGGGGCAGCTAGCAATCAGCCCCAGCATTTT.

This clonotype was seen at least ten times. The chain couples TRBV11-1 to TRBJ2-7, with D unclear. Trimming removed 5 bases from V and 0 bases from J, with 17 bases in between. The CDR3 is made up of 16 amino acids. Germline CDR1 SGHAT, CDR2 FQDESV (reference sequence). The CDR3 reads CASSHLYRQSSYEQYF. DNA for the CDR3: TGTGCCAGCAGCCACCTGTATCGGCAGAGCTCCTACGAGCAGTACTTC.

This clonotype was seen more than once but under ten times. J is TRBJ2-7 and V is TRBV6-2 or TRBV6-3, with TRBD2 matching over 9 bases. This CDR3 is 17 amino acids long. CDR1 MNHEY and CDR2 SVGEGT come from the germline V gene. J gave up 0 bases and V 6 bases, and 12 bases lay outside the gene matches. CDR3 sequence reads: CASSGLWREGSSYEQYF. The CDR3 bases are TGTGCCAGCAGCGGGCTTTGGCGGGAGGGCTCCTCCTACGAGCAGTACTTC.

The V call is TRBV19, the J call TRBJ2-7; no firm D call. Trimming removed 0 bases from V and 2 bases from J, with 11 bases in between. This CDR3 has 15 residues. The V gene's germline CDR1 is LNHDA and CDR2 SQIVND (reference sequence). The CDR3 spells CASSIESALPYEQYF. CDR3 coding DNA: TGTGCCAGTAGTATAGAGTCGGCCCTGCCCTACGAGCAGTACTTC.

This clonotype was picked up a small number of times. V usage is TRBV9 and J usage is TRBJ2-1; D is undetermined. Trimming took off 4 bases at V and 3 bases at J, with 17 bases between the two ends. CDR1 is SGDLS, CDR2 YYNGEE, per germline. The CDR3 loop spans 16 amino acids. CDR3 DNA: TGTGCCAGCAGCCCCAGTTGGCGGACCCTCTACAATGAGCAGTTCTTC. Translating gives CASSPSWRTLYNEQFF.

This clonotype was observed a handful of times. V gene TRBV7-6 combines with J gene TRBJ2-5; 8 bases align to TRBD2. The germline gives CDR1 SGHVS, CDR2 FNYEAQ. V gave up 5 bases and J gave up 0 bases; unmatched junction bases: 8. The CDR3 covers 16 residues. CDR3 in amino acids: CASSPGLAPHQETQYF. In nucleotides, the CDR3 is TGTGCCAGCAGCCCAGGACTAGCCCCCCACCAAGAGACCCAGTACTTC.

The chain combines TRBV5-1 with TRBJ2-1, with a weak D call TRBD1 (5 bases). The CDR3 extends over 11 amino acids. Germline assignment: CDR1 SGHRS and CDR2 YFSETQ. The V and J ends lost 6 bases and 9 bases respectively, with 10 bases between them. The CDR3 bases are TGCGCCAGCATGCAGGGCGGTGAGCAGTTCTTC. This codes for CASMQGGEQFF.

This clonotype was counted ten times or more. The rearrangement uses TRBV6-2 or TRBV6-3 and TRBJ2-5; 11 bases align to TRBD2. Trimming cost V 4 bases and J 13 bases; bases outside gene matches: 5. Germline lookup yields CDR1 MNHEY and CDR2 SVGEGT. The CDR3 extends over 12 amino acids. The CDR3 DNA reads TGTGCCAGCAGTTCCTTAGCGGGAGGGACGTACTTC. Its protein is CASSSLAGGTYF.

In this sample, this clonotype turned up many times. The genes are TRBV27 and TRBJ1-2; 10 bases line up with TRBD1. Trimming took 0 bases from V and 7 from J; bases not matched to a gene: 8. The CDR3 has 16 amino acids. Germline-derived CDR1 and CDR2 are MNHEY and SMNVEV (reference sequence). The CDR3: CASSLSRTGGQRGYTF. The CDR3 DNA reads as TGTGCCAGCAGTTTATCGAGGACAGGGGGGCAGCGTGGCTACACCTTC.

The rearrangement joins TRBV7-9 to TRBJ2-5; D possibly uses TRBD1 or TRBD2 (6 bases each). The CDR3 has 15 residues. Germline CDR1 is SEHNR and CDR2 is FQNEAQ (reference sequence). Deletions cut 5 bases from V and 5 bases from J, with 18 bases between. The CDR3 sequence is CASSPRRGRGETQYF. In DNA, the CDR3 is TGTGCCAGCAGCCCCCGCCGGGGGCGCGGTGAGACCCAGTACTTC. The full variable domain, with the rest looked up from reference TRBV7-9 and TRBJ2-5, is DTGVSQNPRHKITKRGQNVTFRCDPISEHNRLYWYRQTLGQGPEFLTYFQNEAQLEKSRLLSDRFSAERPKGSFSTLEIQRTEQGDSAMYLCASSPRRGRGETQYFGPGTRLLVL.

This clonotype has at least ten counts. The chain carries TRBV20-1 and TRBJ2-1; 8 bases agree with TRBD2. The CDR3 length is 15 residues. J was trimmed by 5 bases and V by 1 base; bases with no gene match: 7. Germline V gene data show CDR1 as DFQATT and CDR2 as SNEGSKA (reference sequence). In DNA, the CDR3 is TGCAGTGCTAGAGTAAACGGGAGGGCCGACAATGAGCAGTTCTTC. Amino acid sequence: CSARVNGRADNEQFF.

The genes are TRBV20-1 and TRBJ2-5, with D possibly matching TRBD2 (6 bases). The CDR3 sequence is 10 residues long. CDR1 and CDR2 (germline): DFQATT, SNEGSKA (reference sequence). Trimming left V 5 bases short and J 7 bases short, with 8 bases between. CDR3 region: CSASEGTQYF. The CDR3 region has the DNA TGCAGTGCTTCGGAGGGGACCCAGTACTTC.

CDR3 in amino acids: CASRWSHEQYF. CDR3 coding DNA: TGTGCCAGCAGGTGGTCCCACGAGCAGTACTTC. The genes are TRBV28 and TRBJ2-7; D uncertain. The CDR3 loop spans 11 amino acids. Germline values: CDR1 MDHEN, CDR2 SYDVKM. V was shortened by 6 bases and J by 5 bases, with 8 bases between the two germline ends. Using reference TRBV28 and TRBJ2-7 for the parts outside the CDR3, the full variable domain is DVKVTQSSRYLVKRTGEKVFLECVQDMDHENMFWYRQDPGLGLRLIYFSYDVKMKEKGDIPEGYSVSREKKERFSLILESASTNQTSMYLCASRWSHEQYFGPGTRLTVT.

Ten or more counts support this clonotype. V gene TRBV5-4 combines with J gene TRBJ2-1; D possibly corresponds to TRBD2 (5 bases). The V and J ends lost 4 bases and 2 bases respectively, with 19 bases between them. The CDR3 consists of 17 residues. Germline V gene lookup returns CDR1 SGHNT and CDR2 YYREEE (reference sequence). The CDR3 region is CASSPGRSGSPYNEQFF. The CDR3 DNA follows: TGTGCCAGCAGCCCGGGTAGATCGGGGAGCCCCTACAATGAGCAGTTCTTC.

This clonotype was seen only a few times. In DNA, the CDR3 is TGTGCCAGCAGCTTAACCCCTGTTGGCACAGATACGCAGTATTTT. Protein: CASSLTPVGTDTQYF. V usage is TRBV7-3 and J usage is TRBJ2-3; no reliable D call. The CDR3 length is 15 residues. Germline lookup yields CDR1 SGHTA and CDR2 FQGTGA. The V gene lost 0 bases and the J gene lost 1 base, with 8 bases spanning the gap.

Many counts were recorded for this clonotype. The chain is built from TRBV20-1 and TRBJ2-3; no firm D call. The CDR3 runs to 15 residues. The germline V gene encodes CDR1 DFQATT and CDR2 SNEGSKA (reference sequence). V was clipped by 0 bases and J by 1 base, with 11 bases between them. As DNA, the CDR3 is TGCAGTGCTAGAGATCGGCTAGTCGGCACAGATACGCAGTATTTT. Its translation: CSARDRLVGTDTQYF.

The chain carries TRBV2 and TRBJ2-3; maybe TRBD2 (6 bases). The ends were cut back, 4 bases at V and 0 bases at J, with 14 bases in the middle. CDR3 length: 16 residues. Germline CDR1 is SNHLY and CDR2 is FYNNEI. CDR3 in DNA: TGTGCCAGCAGTGTGGGGACTTTTCCTAGCACAGATACGCAGTATTTT. This gives the protein CASSVGTFPSTDTQYF. The full variable domain, in which reference TRBV2 and TRBJ2-3 provide the parts outside the CDR3, is EPEVTQTPSHQVTQMGQEVILRCVPISNHLYFYWYRQILGQKVEFLVSFYNNEISEKSEIFDDQFSVERPDGSNFTLKIRSTKLEDSAMYFCASSVGTFPSTDTQYFGPGTRLTVL.